What follows are 20 T cell receptor beta chains derived from one specimen sequenced in a study of blood T cell repertoires in COVID-19. TCRdb's copy holds only in-frame clones and misses some; the assay was immunoSEQ multiplex PCR. The table lists about 480,000 clones, around 89% of them singletons. Material: PBMCs or T cells enriched from blood (not recorded which). The source is a woman between 40 and 50 years old who had recovered from COVID-19.

The chain recombines TRBV6-5 with TRBJ2-7; tentative D call: TRBD1 (5 bases). This CDR3 is built from 14 residues. Trimming cost V 0 bases and J 1 base, with 7 bases left between them. CDR1 is MNHEY, CDR2 SVGAGI, per germline. The CDR3 nucleotides read TGTGCCAGCAGTTACTCAGGGGAATCCTACGAGCAGTACTTC. This translates into CASSYSGESYEQYF.

The chain combines TRBV5-1 with TRBJ2-7; possibly TRBD1 for D (6 bases). CDR1 SGHRS and CDR2 YFSETQ come from the germline V gene. The CDR3 is 14 residues long. V shed 7 bases and J shed 5 bases, with 19 bases lying between them. CDR3 residues: CASADPLDSHEQYF. CDR3 nucleotide sequence: TGCGCCAGCGCCGATCCTTTGGACAGCCACGAGCAGTACTTC.

The chain recombines TRBV27 with TRBJ2-7, with D perhaps matching TRBD1 (5 bases). The CDR3 has 13 amino acids. With 10 bases removed from V and 4 bases from J, the gap between germline ends came to 17 bases. CDR1 is MNHEY, CDR2 SMNVEV, per germline (reference sequence). CDR3 DNA: TGTGCCATTCGGCCGGTCCAGGGTTACGAGCAGTACTTC. It yields the protein CAIRPVQGYEQYF.

This chain connects TRBV3-1 (or the pseudogene TRBV3-2) to TRBJ2-1, with 8 bases that match TRBD2. V gave up 2 bases and J gave up 2 bases; unmatched junction bases: 5. Germline V gene lookup returns CDR1 LGHDT and CDR2 YNNKEL (reference sequence). The CDR3 sequence is 16 residues long. The CDR3 reads CASSQLISGTYNEQFF. CDR3 bases: TGTGCCAGCAGCCAACTGATTAGCGGGACCTACAATGAGCAGTTCTTC.

The V and J genes are TRBV3-1 (or the pseudogene TRBV3-2) and TRBJ2-5; no definite D call. Per the germline V gene, CDR1 is LGHDT and CDR2 is YNNKEL (reference sequence). This CDR3 region has 12 residues. V lost 1 base to trimming and J lost 3 bases, with 3 bases between them. CDR3 in amino acids: CASSQAKETQYF. The CDR3 nucleotides are TGTGCCAGCAGCCAAGCTAAAGAGACCCAGTACTTC.

The chain links TRBV18 to TRBJ1-1; D might be TRBD1 (5 bases). The CDR3 sequence is 15 residues long. The germline CDR1 and CDR2 sequences are KGHSH and LQKENI. V shed 5 bases and J shed 1 base, with 14 bases lying between them. The CDR3 reads CASSLPGLSNTEAFF. The CDR3 bases are TGTGCCAGCTCATTACCGGGACTTTCGAACACTGAAGCTTTCTTT.

The rearrangement joins TRBV28 to TRBJ2-5; the match to TRBD1 covers 9 bases. Germline CDR1 MDHEN, CDR2 SYDVKM. This CDR3 comprises 13 residues. Trimming at V came to 6 bases and at J to 4 bases, leaving 3 bases not matched to a gene. CDR3 DNA: TGTGCCAGCAGGTCGGGACAGGGAGAGACCCAGTACTTC. It specifies CASRSGQGETQYF.

CDR3 residues: CASSSTRQAYNQPQHF. The CDR3 DNA follows: TGTGCCAGCAGCTCCACTCGACAGGCCTACAATCAGCCCCAGCATTTT. The gene calls are TRBV5-8 and TRBJ1-5; D is perhaps TRBD1 (6 bases). V was shortened by 3 bases and J by 3 bases, with 16 bases between the two germline ends. From germline, CDR1 is SGHTS and CDR2 YDEGEE. The CDR3 contains 16 residues. Together with reference TRBV5-8 and TRBJ1-5, the CDR3 gives the full variable domain: EAGVTQSPTHLIKTRGQQATLRCSPISGHTSVYWYQQALGLGLQFLLWYDEGEERNRGNFPPRFSGRQFPNYSSELNVNALELEDSALYLCASSSTRQAYNQPQHFGDGTRLSIL.

The rearrangement links TRBV7-9 to TRBJ1-5, with 10 nucleotides matching TRBD1. The CDR3 is 15 residues long. The germline gives CDR1 SEHNR, CDR2 FQNEAQ (reference sequence). The junction had 5 bases not matched to a gene; V was cut back by 2 bases and J by 7 bases. CDR3 DNA sequence: TGTGCCAGCAGCTTAACCGGGACAGGGGTCCAGCCCCAGCATTTT. Its translation: CASSLTGTGVQPQHF.

The chain employs TRBV6-5 and TRBJ1-2, with D unresolved. With 4 bases removed from V and 4 bases from J, the gap between germline ends came to 10 bases. The CDR3 is made up of 13 amino acids. Germline-derived CDR1 and CDR2 are MNHEY and SVGAGI. The CDR3 protein is CASSSEGFYGYTF. In nucleotides, the CDR3 is TGTGCCAGCAGTTCAGAGGGATTCTATGGCTACACCTTC.

This clone was recorded once. This rearrangement joins TRBV6-4 to TRBJ1-1; D unclear. CDR1 is MRHNA and CDR2 is SNTAGT in the germline V gene. The CDR3 contains 13 residues. Trimming left V 3 bases short and J 0 bases short, with 5 bases between. The CDR3 DNA sequence: TGTGCCAGCAGTGAGTTCATGAACACTGAAGCTTTCTTT. Its translation is CASSEFMNTEAFF.

In this sample, this clone turned up a few times. The chain couples TRBV6-5 to TRBJ2-3; TRBD2 is a possible D gene (6 bases). The CDR3 contains 14 residues. V shed 6 bases and J shed 3 bases, with 13 bases lying between them. Germline V gives CDR1 MNHEY, CDR2 SVGAGI. CDR3 in amino acids: CASSPPGVTDTQYF. CDR3 DNA: TGTGCCAGCAGCCCACCGGGGGTTACAGATACGCAGTATTTT.

This clone was recorded once. The chain employs TRBV7-8 and TRBJ2-1; no clear D gene. There are 15 residues in the CDR3. V shed 5 bases and J shed 4 bases, with 15 bases lying between them. From germline, CDR1 is SGHVS and CDR2 FQNEAQ. The CDR3 reads CASSPPPRYYNEQFF. The CDR3 DNA follows: TGTGCCAGCAGCCCCCCACCCCGGTATTACAATGAGCAGTTCTTC.

The chain uses TRBV27 and TRBJ2-1; the D gene is possibly TRBD1 (5 bases). This CDR3 is built from 16 residues. V lost 1 base and J 6 bases, leaving 16 bases between the germline ends. Germline CDR1 reads MNHEY; CDR2 reads SMNVEV (reference sequence). This CDR3 reads CASSLLGGAAFNEQFF. CDR3 nucleotide sequence: TGTGCCAGCAGTTTATTAGGTGGGGCAGCGTTCAATGAGCAGTTCTTC.

This clone was recorded once. The CDR3 DNA sequence: TGTGCCAGCAGCTTAAGCAGGGCCACCGGGGAGCTGTTTTTT. This sequence encodes CASSLSRATGELFF. The chain couples TRBV11-2 to TRBJ2-2; the D gene is possibly TRBD1 (5 bases). The germline V gene has CDR1 SGHAT and CDR2 FQNNGV. V dropped 2 bases and J dropped 4 bases, with 8 bases sitting between them. The CDR3 covers 14 residues.

This chain uses TRBV18 with TRBJ2-4; possibly TRBD2 for D (7 bases). The CDR3 covers 15 residues. The V end lost 1 base, the J end lost 6 bases, and 13 bases lay between the germline ends. Germline loops: CDR1 KGHSH, CDR2 LQKENI. The CDR3 loop reads CASSPLEGGRNIQYF. The CDR3 DNA reads TGTGCCAGCTCACCACTTGAGGGGGGGCGAAACATTCAGTACTTC.

The V and J genes are TRBV3-1 (or the pseudogene TRBV3-2) and TRBJ1-4; D is possibly TRBD1 (6 bases). V lost 6 bases to trimming and J lost 5 bases, with 19 bases between them. Germline CDR1 reads LGHDT; CDR2 reads YNNKEL (reference sequence). The CDR3 length is 16 residues. The CDR3 reads CASSYARGGFNEKLFF. The CDR3 coding sequence is TGTGCCAGCAGTTACGCTAGGGGGGGGTTCAATGAAAAACTGTTTTTT.

The V call is TRBV11-2, the J call TRBJ2-2, with a possible D match to TRBD2 (5 bases). The V end lost 0 bases, the J end lost 6 bases, and 11 bases lay between the germline ends. The CDR3 totals 15 residues. CDR1 SGHAT and CDR2 FQNNGV come from the germline V gene. CDR3 loop: CASSLDFLAAGELFF. Written as DNA, the CDR3 is TGTGCCAGCAGCTTAGATTTTCTAGCTGCCGGGGAGCTGTTTTTT.

This clone was recorded only once. The J gene is TRBJ2-1, the V gene TRBV7-9, with 7 bases identical to TRBD2. CDR1 and CDR2 (germline): SEHNR, FQNEAQ (reference sequence). The CDR3 is made up of 19 amino acids. With V trimmed by 1 base and J by 2 bases, 14 bases remained unmatched. This CDR3 reads CASSLESSSGTRTYNEQFF. In DNA, the CDR3 is TGTGCCAGCAGCTTAGAAAGCTCCAGCGGGACGAGGACCTACAATGAGCAGTTCTTC.

The chain is built from TRBV5-8 and TRBJ2-5; TRBD2 agrees at 8 bases. Unmatched junction bases numbered 21, after V lost 0 bases and J lost 5 bases. This CDR3 spans 20 amino acids. Germline values: CDR1 SGHTS, CDR2 YDEGEE. This CDR3 reads CASSLDRHPLRAGVRETQYF. Written as DNA, the CDR3 is TGTGCCAGCAGCTTGGACCGCCATCCCCTGCGAGCGGGAGTCCGGGAGACCCAGTACTTC.